One TCR beta chain is described in this entry. This sample was included in a study of chemoradiotherapy in HPV16-positive cancers. The table came from immunoSEQ multiplex PCR; TCRdb's copy has only in-frame clones and leaves some out. The repertoire has nearly 2,500 clones, around 80% of them found once; the top ten carry approximately 42%. From germline, CDR1 is SQVTM and CDR2 ANQGSEA. The germline V and J ends were trimmed by 4 bases and 8 bases, with 15 bases remaining between them. The CDR3 totals 13 residues. Samples were taken several times over chemoradiotherapy. This receptor was identified in a human donor with HPV-associated anogenital cancer. The chain recombines TRBV29-1 with TRBJ2-1; D ambiguous. Sequencing used tumor tissue, obtained from a patient who underwent chemoradiotherapy. CDR3 in amino acids: CSVVQRVAHEQFF. Here the CDR3 DNA reads TGCAGCGTTGTACAACGGGTAGCCCATGAGCAGTTCTTC.